Listed here is a single T cell receptor (beta chain). This clonotype was detected only a few times. What antigen it recognizes has not been identified. One base away there is no much larger clone; base qualities are not given. TCR beta CDR3 regions were amplified from RNA transcripts. For the first round of RT-PCR on the TCR CDR3, the HTBI primer set was used together with the Qiagen OneStep RT-PCR kit. Libraries were constructed in a second round of multiplex PCR, after which size selection and purification were performed. Paired-end sequencing of the libraries was performed with 100 bp reads on an Illumina HiSeq2000. Concerning the study's data processing: SOAPnuke was used to process the raw data, removing reads that contained adapters or uncalled bases, had a mean Phred below 15, or lacked an exact match to the constant primer or identifier. COPE v1.2.5 was used to merge the high-quality paired reads, and each unique nucleotide sequence was defined as a clonotype. Clonotypes were aligned to IMGT TRBV, TRBD and TRBJ reference segments using MiTCR v1.1. Only V-J combinations with frequency above 0.0001, covering 99% to 99.2% of repertoires, were analysed. The TCS score was defined as the ratio of F50 (clonal expansion) to E x V (chaos), calculated using BLOSUM62-based TCRdist between CDR3 peptides within each V-J. Welch's t-statistics and random forest reduced some 510 V-J features to 13, which were used in a naive Bayes classifier (R e1071). TCRdb itself trimmed the public reads at Q25 with fastp, ran MiXCR and retained productive beta chains. Each CDR3 protein appears once, grouped with its most common genes and DNA. The V and J calls reflect TCRdb's pipeline rather than the authors' work. For this sample there are 300,000 to 350,000 distinct CDR3 sequences; approximately 15% appear just once. The leading ten clones occupy around 23% of the sample.

Counted from cysteine to phenylalanine, this CDR3 has 15 amino acids. The only DNA kept is the CDR3, 45 bases in frame from the first base. CDR1 and CDR2 are drawn from the germline V gene (reference sequence): DFQATT, SNEGSKA. The junction carries 21 bases between V and J, which are trimmed by 6 bases and 6 bases respectively. A patient counted as having stable Graves' hyperthyroidism if no progression to ophthalmopathy occurred over 18 months of follow-up. Hyperthyroidism patients were aged 18 to 65 years and newly diagnosed, with disease duration of less than 2 months. Patients with uncontrolled infections, other autoimmune diseases, pregnancy or lactation were excluded. Clinical symptoms, serum thyroxine and TRAb, thyroid ultrasound, and orbital computed tomography formed the basis for the diagnoses. PBMCs were separated from roughly 9.6 ml of fresh peripheral blood using Ficoll-Paque density gradient centrifugation. Total RNA was extracted using Trizol reagent, and RNA quality was assessed on an Agilent 2100 Bioanalyzer.

The record originates from a study of T cells in Graves' hyperthyroidism and ophthalmopathy (dated 2019 in TCRdb). A note on the overall study: Peripheral blood was collected at initial diagnosis, before any treatment. TCR V-J signatures able to tell the groups apart were searched for in a discovery cohort of 100 or so patients, of whom approximately 40 had Graves' ophthalmopathy and about 55 had stable Graves' hyperthyroidism. Prospective prediction of ophthalmopathy was tested in an independent validation cohort consisting of roughly 20 hyperthyroidism patients and some 17 patients who later progressed to ophthalmopathy. For training and testing, the 100 or so patients in the discovery cohort were randomly divided in a 7:3 ratio. Thyroid tissue and blood T-cell repertoires from several Graves' hyperthyroidism patients were also compared in the study. After sampling, hyperthyroidism patients received methimazole starting at 30 mg daily, and ophthalmopathy patients received high-dose intravenous methylprednisolone. According to the paper, TCR Vbeta CDR3 sequencing was carried out on approximately 140 peripheral blood samples, which came from fewer than 50 ophthalmopathy, around 75 hyperthyroidism and roughly 17 progressor patients. The full study reports these points: Most expanded thyroid clonotypes (frequency above 0.001) were also found in blood, which suggests that blood repertoires may mirror thyroid immune responses. No statistical method was used to set the sample size in advance, and investigators knew the group allocation. In validation, progression to ophthalmopathy was predicted by the model with 70% to 71% sensitivity and about 72% specificity, a median of about 6.4 months before onset. A model built on a 13 V-J signature distinguished ophthalmopathy from stable hyperthyroidism, reaching roughly 88% sensitivity and 81% to 83% specificity in cross-validation and 80%/75% in testing.

The sample comprised blood. This clonotype was obtained from a woman aged 25 to 39 with Graves' hyperthyroidism. Recombination connected TRBV20-1 to TRBJ1-5, with a weak D call of TRBD1 (5 bases match). Here the CDR3 is given as CSAHQSGGAGQPQHF. The nucleotides read TGCAGTGCGCACCAGTCGGGAGGGGCGGGTCAGCCCCAGCATTTT.